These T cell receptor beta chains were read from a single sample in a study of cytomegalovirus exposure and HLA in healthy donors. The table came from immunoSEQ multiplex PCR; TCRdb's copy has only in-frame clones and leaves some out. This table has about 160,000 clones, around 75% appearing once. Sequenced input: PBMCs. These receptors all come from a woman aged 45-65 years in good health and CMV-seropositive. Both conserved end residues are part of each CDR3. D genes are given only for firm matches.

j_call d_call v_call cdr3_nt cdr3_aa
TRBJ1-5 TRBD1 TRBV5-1 TGCGCCAGCAGCCCCGGGACAGACGTCTTGGATCAGCCCCAGCATTTT CASSPGTDVLDQPQHF
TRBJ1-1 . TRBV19 TGTGCCAGTATAGCAGGGGAGAGCACTGAAGCTTTCTTT CASIAGESTEAFF
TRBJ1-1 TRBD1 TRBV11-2 TGTGCCAGCAGCTTAGGCAGGGGGCCCACTGAAGCTTTCTTT CASSLGRGPTEAFF
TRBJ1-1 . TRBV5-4 TGTGCCAGCAGCCATGGGGAGGCTGAAGCTTTCTTT CASSHGEAEAFF
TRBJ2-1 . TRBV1 TGCACCAGCAGCCAACGGACTAGCGGTGTAGAGCAGTTCTTC CTSSQRTSGVEQFF
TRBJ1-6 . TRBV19 TGTGCCAGTAACGCGGGTTTTAATTCACCCCTCCACTTT CASNAGFNSPLHF
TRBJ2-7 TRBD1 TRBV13 TGTGCCAGCAGCCGCACTGGGACAGGGGTCTACGAGCAGTACTTC CASSRTGTGVYEQYF
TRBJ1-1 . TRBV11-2 TGTGCCAGCAGCCGCGGGGGGTACGGCACTGAAGCTTTCTTT CASSRGGYGTEAFF
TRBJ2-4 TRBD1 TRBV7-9 TGTTCCAGCAGCTTAGGATGGGGACAGGGAGCCAAAAACATTCAGTACTTC CSSSLGWGQGAKNIQYF
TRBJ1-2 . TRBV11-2 TGTGCCAGCAGCCGGGACCCCGGGAGTCGGGGCTACACCTTC CASSRDPGSRGYTF
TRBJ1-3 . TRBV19 TGTGCCAGTAGATTGGACAGAAATTCTGGAAACACCATATATTTT CASRLDRNSGNTIYF
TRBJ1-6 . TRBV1 TGCACCAGCAGCCAAGATCGGACAGGCCCCCGGGCACCCCTCCACTTT CTSSQDRTGPRAPLHF
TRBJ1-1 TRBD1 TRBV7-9 TGTGCCAGCAGCTCTTTGGACAGGGCTGAAGCTTTCTTT CASSSLDRAEAFF
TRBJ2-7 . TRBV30 TGTGCCTGGGGGCCGCAGGTCTACGAGCAGTACTTC CAWGPQVYEQYF
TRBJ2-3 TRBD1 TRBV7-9 TGTGCCAGCAGCCCGATCGGCCAGGGGGCCACAGATACGCAGTATTTT CASSPIGQGATDTQYF
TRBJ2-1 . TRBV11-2 TGTGCCAGCAGCTTAGATCCGGGGTCTGAGCAGTTCTTC CASSLDPGSEQFF
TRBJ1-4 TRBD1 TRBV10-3 TGTGCCATCAGTGAGTCGGGACTAAAGACAGGGGGTTCCGTCCCGGGTAATGAAAAACTGTTTTTT CAISESGLKTGGSVPGNEKLFF